This entry lists 2 T cell receptor beta chains sequenced from one sample in a study of identical twins. TCRdb reprocessed the 5' RACE reads via MiXCR and lists one record per CDR3 protein. The sample has more than 400,000 distinct CDR3 sequences, over 12% seen once. These sequences were also reported in another study, on yellow fever vaccine responses in identical twins.

The source material was CD4+ T cells sorted from blood. These receptors were obtained from a woman aged 18-29 years in good health.

J is TRBJ2-6 and V is TRBV7-9, with TRBD1 matching over 8 bases. V shed 9 bases and J 1 base; nucleotides not matched to a gene: 5. Germline V lookup: CDR1 SEHNR, CDR2 FQNEAQ (reference sequence). The CDR3 is 15 amino acids. CDR3 nucleotide sequence: TGTGCCAGGTCAGGGGGCGAATCTGGGGCCAACGTCCTGACTTTC. This encodes CARSGGESGANVLTF.

This clonotype was recorded many times. The chain employs TRBV12-3 or TRBV12-4 and TRBJ2-1, with TRBD2 identical over 9 bases. The length of the CDR3 is 15 residues. V lost 5 bases to trimming and J lost 2 bases; unmatched junction nucleotides: 4. The CDR3 nucleotides read TGTGCCAGCAGTCCCCGGACTAGCGCCTACAATGAGCAGTTCTTC. This codes for CASSPRTSAYNEQFF.